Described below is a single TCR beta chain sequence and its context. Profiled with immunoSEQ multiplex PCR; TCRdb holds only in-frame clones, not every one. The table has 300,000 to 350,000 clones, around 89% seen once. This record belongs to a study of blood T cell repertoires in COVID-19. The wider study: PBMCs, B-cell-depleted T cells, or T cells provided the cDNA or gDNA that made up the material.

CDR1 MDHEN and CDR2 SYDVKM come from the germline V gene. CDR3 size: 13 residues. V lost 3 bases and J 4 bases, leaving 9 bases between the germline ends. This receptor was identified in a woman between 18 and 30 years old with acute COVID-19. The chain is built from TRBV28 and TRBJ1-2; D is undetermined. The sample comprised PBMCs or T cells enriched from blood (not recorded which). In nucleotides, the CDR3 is TGTGCCAGCAGTTTCGCTAGAAGCTATGGCTACACCTTC. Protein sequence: CASSFARSYGYTF.